The clone carrying this TCR beta chain appeared once. The data belong to a study of blood T cell repertoires in COVID-19. Background on the study: Nucleic acid was either cDNA or gDNA, and it came from T cells, B-cell-depleted T cells, or PBMCs.

The CDR3 sequence is 11 residues long. Germline CDR1 reads MNHEY; CDR2 reads SVGAGI. V was cut by 4 bases and J by 5 bases, with 5 bases left in between. In the original processing: Using reference gene primer amplification, nucleated cell counts were estimated. TCRdb keeps only in-frame clones here, not all; method: immunoSEQ multiplex PCR. V and J calls and clone size come straight from that table; D and trimming were deduced from the DNA. The sample lists just over 90,000 clones, about three quarters occurring once. The specimen sequenced was peripheral blood. The rearrangement links TRBV6-5 to TRBJ2-5; no firm D call. The clonotype originates from a man aged 70 or older with acute or convalescent COVID-19. CDR3 amino acids: CASSFLETQYF. The CDR3 DNA reads TGTGCCAGCAGTTTTCTGGAGACCCAGTACTTC.